Listed below are T cell receptor beta chains from one sample, sequenced in a study of blood T cell repertoires in COVID-19. Clones were sequenced by immunoSEQ multiplex PCR, and TCRdb holds only the in-frame ones, with some missing. In the table there are over 65,000 clones, 80% to 85% of which are singletons. Sequencing input: peripheral blood. These TCRs come from a human donor in a cohort sampled during active COVID-19. Both conserved end residues are part of each CDR3. D genes are given only for firm matches.

>TRBD2|TRBV7-9|16
CASSAPPGLAIETQYF
>TRBD2|TRBV5-1|16
CASSPRASGDNNEQFF
>-|TRBV28|14
CASSPGRDHYGYTF
>TRBD1|TRBV6-5|15
CASSPTGGSYNEQFF
>TRBD2|TRBV4-2|16
CASSHLGKREHDEQYF
>TRBD2|TRBV27|17
CASSLGGLAGGQETQYF
>-|TRBV4-3|16
CASSQVGQSWDTEAFF
>TRBD1|TRBV19|17
CASSRGSRDRGQYGYTF
>-|TRBV28|16
CASSGHGRRTYNEQFF
>-|TRBV15|14
CATSSRTTGTEAFF
>TRBD1|TRBV18|14
CASSPTGVLDTQYF
>-|TRBV6-5|15
CASSYSPDWNTEAFF
>TRBD2|TRBV2|15
CASLLAGPRSNEQFF
>TRBD1|TRBV24-1|17
CATSDFPGTGDSYEQYF
>TRBD2|TRBV20-1|14
CSASKGAGSYEQYF
>TRBD2|TRBV7-9|16
CASSLRGLGGSQKQFF
>TRBD1|TRBV6-6|15
CASNLGTGGFYEQYF
>-|TRBV19|14
CASSMRVGLYEQYF
>-|TRBV5-1|13
CASNPVNTGELFF
>-|TRBV6-5|12
CASRDSAGGRRF
>TRBD1|TRBV28|17
CASSLGTGFGATDTQYF
>TRBD2|TRBV18|13
CASSVAGDDTQYF
>-|TRBV20-1|11
CSASVGNTIYF
>-|TRBV14|14
CASSLPGVNTEAFF
>-|TRBV28|14
CASSLGSDFYEQYF
>-|TRBV7-2|11
CASSRSTPLHF
>-|TRBV6-5|14
CASSYYGGSTEAFF
>TRBD1|TRBV28|17
CASKAPLTGGFNYGYTF
>TRBD2|TRBV5-4|19
CASSLLFQAGTSGSHEQFF
>-|TRBV24-1|21
CATSGRGASEIGNSSSYEQYF
>-|TRBV4-3|14
CASSQGQNGGTQYF
>-|TRBV11-2|13
CASSFGQSNEQFF
>-|TRBV7-3|16
CASSLHGGASNTEAFF
>-|TRBV28|15
CASSLSQAPNSPLHF
>-|TRBV19|15
CASKGGRAWTGELFF
>TRBD1|TRBV19|15
CASSPGQVLQETQYF
>TRBD2|TRBV5-6|15
CASSFGREVGDTQYF
>-|TRBV7-8|14
CASSLARVAYEQYF
>TRBD2|TRBV6-1|20
CASSDPLGLAVFSSYNEQFF
>TRBD1|TRBV5-1|13
CASSLTGANEQFF
>TRBD1|TRBV11-2|16
CASSPGQGISSYEQYF